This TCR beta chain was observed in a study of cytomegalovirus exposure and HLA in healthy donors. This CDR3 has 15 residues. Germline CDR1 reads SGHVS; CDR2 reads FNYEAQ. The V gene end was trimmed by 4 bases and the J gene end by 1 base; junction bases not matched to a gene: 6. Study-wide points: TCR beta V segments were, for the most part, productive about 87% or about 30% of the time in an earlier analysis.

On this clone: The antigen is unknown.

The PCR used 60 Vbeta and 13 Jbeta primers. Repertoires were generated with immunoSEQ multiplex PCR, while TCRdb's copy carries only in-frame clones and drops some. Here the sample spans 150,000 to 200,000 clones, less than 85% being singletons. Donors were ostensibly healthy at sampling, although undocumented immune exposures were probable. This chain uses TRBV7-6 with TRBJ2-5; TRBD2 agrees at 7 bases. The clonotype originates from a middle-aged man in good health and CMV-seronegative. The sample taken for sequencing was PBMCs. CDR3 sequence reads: CASSWGGSGQETQYF. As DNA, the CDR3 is TGTGCCAGCAGCTGGGGGGGTTCGGGCCAAGAGACCCAGTACTTC. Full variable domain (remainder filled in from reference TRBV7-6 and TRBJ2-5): GAGVSQSPRYKVTKRGQDVALRCDPISGHVSLYWYRQALGQGPEFLTYFNYEAQQDKSGLPNDRFSAERPEGSISTLTIQRTEQRDSAMYRCASSWGGSGQETQYFGPGTRLLVL.